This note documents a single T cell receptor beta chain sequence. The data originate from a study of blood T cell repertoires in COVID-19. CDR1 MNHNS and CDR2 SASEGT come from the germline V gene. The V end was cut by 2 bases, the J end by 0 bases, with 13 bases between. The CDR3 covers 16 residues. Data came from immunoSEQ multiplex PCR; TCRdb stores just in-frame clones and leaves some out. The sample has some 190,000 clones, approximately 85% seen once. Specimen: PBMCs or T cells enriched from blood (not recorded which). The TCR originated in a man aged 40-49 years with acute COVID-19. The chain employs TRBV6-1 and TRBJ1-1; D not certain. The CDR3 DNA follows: TGTGCCAGCAGTGAATATCCGGGATCCTTGAACACTGAAGCTTTCTTT. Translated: CASSEYPGSLNTEAFF.